This T cell receptor (beta chain) was documented in a study of T cells in tuberculosis. From germline, CDR1 is MGHDK and CDR2 SYGVNS. The CDR3 length is 13 residues. V dropped 6 bases and J dropped 4 bases, with 10 bases sitting between them. Sequencing was performed with immunoSEQ multiplex PCR; in TCRdb, only in-frame clones are kept and a portion is missing. The data hold about 20,000 clones, with over 75% observed a single time. The sequence came from a donor aged 10-29 years with latent tuberculosis or without tuberculosis infection. The sample consisted of PBMCs. The chain employs TRBV25-1 and TRBJ1-3; D perhaps matches TRBD1 (5 bases). The DNA for the CDR3 is TGTGCCAGCAGCCAGGGAGGCGGAAACACCATATATTTT. As protein: CASSQGGGNTIYF.